These T cell receptor beta chains were read from a single sample in a study of vaccination effects on CD4 cells after COVID-19. The repertoire was sequenced with immunoSEQ multiplex PCR; TCRdb's copy has only in-frame clones and lacks some. The data contain more than 65,000 clones, about 81% of them singletons. For these receptors, no antigen is known. Here the sequenced sample was CD4+ T cells from PBMCs cultured with HCoV-229E spike peptides, taken after COVID-19 vaccination. Receptors originate from a human donor who received a COVID-19 vaccine. The CDR3 runs from the conserved cysteine through the conserved F or W. Each record gives: J gene, V gene, clone size, CDR3 length, D gene, CDR3 protein, CDR3 DNA. The D gene is left open where the match is weak. Size values are once, few and many counts, or a class for expanded clones, and some rows have none.

J: TRBJ1-4; V: TRBV7-9; size: -; length: 15; D: TRBD1; CDR3: CASSQLTGANEKLFF; DNA: TGTGCCAGCAGCCAATTGACAGGGGCTAATGAAAAACTGTTTTTT
J: TRBJ2-2; V: TRBV7-2; size: -; length: 14; D: -; CDR3: CASSLKPGVGELFF; DNA: TGTGCCAGCAGCTTAAAACCGGGCGTCGGGGAGCTGTTTTTT
J: TRBJ2-5; V: TRBV2; size: -; length: 13; D: TRBD1; CDR3: CASSDGQGKTQYF; DNA: TGTGCCAGCAGTGATGGACAGGGGAAGACCCAGTACTTC
J: TRBJ2-1; V: TRBV7-2; size: -; length: 15; D: TRBD2; CDR3: CASSQLAGGHNEQFF; DNA: TGTGCCAGCAGCCAGTTAGCGGGGGGCCACAATGAGCAGTTCTTC
J: TRBJ1-1; V: TRBV5-1; size: -; length: 13; D: -; CDR3: CASSLTPAYEAFF; DNA: TGCGCCAGCAGCTTGACCCCAGCCTATGAAGCTTTCTTT
J: TRBJ1-6; V: TRBV2; size: few; length: 16; D: -; CDR3: CASGGLSSSYNSPLHF; DNA: TGTGCCAGCGGAGGACTGTCTAGCTCCTATAATTCACCCCTCCACTTT
J: TRBJ2-3; V: TRBV18; size: -; length: 15; D: TRBD1; CDR3: CASSPTGGSTDTQYF; DNA: TGTGCCAGCTCACCTACAGGGGGCAGCACAGATACGCAGTATTTT
J: TRBJ2-5; V: TRBV12-3/TRBV12-4; size: -; length: 13; D: -; CDR3: CASSRDWQETQYF; DNA: TGTGCCAGCAGTCGCGACTGGCAAGAGACCCAGTACTTC
J: TRBJ1-1; V: TRBV5-1; size: -; length: 15; D: -; CDR3: CASRVQQQMNTEAFF; DNA: TGCGCCAGCAGGGTTCAGCAACAAATGAACACTGAAGCTTTCTTT
J: TRBJ2-1; V: TRBV5-3; size: -; length: 15; D: TRBD2; CDR3: CARSWPSGGANEQFF; DNA: TGTGCCAGAAGCTGGCCTAGCGGGGGGGCAAATGAGCAGTTCTTC
J: TRBJ2-2; V: TRBV5-1; size: -; length: 15; D: -; CDR3: CASSPRTANTGELFF; DNA: TGCGCCAGCAGCCCGAGGACAGCGAACACCGGGGAGCTGTTTTTT
J: TRBJ2-1; V: TRBV27; size: -; length: 16; D: -; CDR3: CASSGRSGPPYNEQFF; DNA: TGTGCCAGCAGTGGGCGGTCAGGGCCTCCTTACAATGAGCAGTTCTTC
J: TRBJ1-1; V: TRBV28; size: -; length: 15; D: -; CDR3: CASSLPARGGTEAFF; DNA: TGTGCCAGCAGTTTACCCGCTCGGGGAGGCACTGAAGCTTTCTTT
J: TRBJ1-5; V: TRBV5-6; size: -; length: 14; D: -; CDR3: CASSPSVGNQPQHF; DNA: TGTGCCAGCAGCCCCTCGGTGGGCAATCAGCCCCAGCATTTT
J: TRBJ2-5; V: TRBV3-1/TRBV3-2; size: few; length: 17; D: TRBD1; CDR3: CASSQITGGIRGETQYF; DNA: TGTGCCAGCAGCCAAATAACAGGGGGAATAAGGGGGGAGACCCAGTACTTC
J: TRBJ1-2; V: TRBV28; size: -; length: 14; D: -; CDR3: CASSLHGANYGYTF; DNA: TGTGCCAGCAGTTTGCATGGGGCCAACTATGGCTACACCTTC
J: TRBJ2-5; V: TRBV29-1; size: once; length: 13; D: -; CDR3: CSVEEWRQETQYF; DNA: TGCAGCGTTGAAGAATGGCGACAAGAGACCCAGTACTTC
J: TRBJ1-1; V: TRBV4-1; size: -; length: 16; D: -; CDR3: CASSQDHAGMNTEAFF; DNA: TGCGCCAGCAGCCAAGATCATGCAGGGATGAACACTGAAGCTTTCTTT
J: TRBJ1-1; V: TRBV5-1; size: -; length: 18; D: TRBD1; CDR3: CASSMKQGAIVGNTEAFF; DNA: TGCGCCAGCAGCATGAAACAGGGGGCAATTGTTGGGAACACTGAAGCTTTCTTT
J: TRBJ1-2; V: TRBV4-1; size: -; length: 19; D: TRBD1; CDR3: CASSQDLIAQGATGYGYTF; DNA: TGCGCCAGCAGCCAAGACCTTATTGCCCAGGGGGCGACTGGGTATGGCTACACCTTC
J: TRBJ1-1; V: TRBV19; size: -; length: 15; D: -; CDR3: CASSIRPDVNTEAFF; DNA: TGTGCCAGTAGTATAAGGCCAGACGTGAACACTGAAGCTTTCTTT
J: TRBJ2-1; V: TRBV18; size: -; length: 14; D: TRBD1; CDR3: CASSPGTGHDEQFF; DNA: TGTGCCAGCTCACCAGGGACAGGGCACGATGAGCAGTTCTTC
J: TRBJ1-6; V: TRBV18; size: -; length: 14; D: TRBD1; CDR3: CASSYGQGVSPLHF; DNA: TGTGCCAGCTCATACGGACAGGGGGTTTCACCCCTCCACTTT
J: TRBJ2-1; V: TRBV13; size: -; length: 15; D: TRBD1; CDR3: CASSLGGQLNNEQFF; DNA: TGTGCCAGCAGCTTAGGGGGACAGCTTAACAATGAGCAGTTCTTC
J: TRBJ2-5; V: TRBV1; size: -; length: 19; D: -; CDR3: CTSSQDGISGGFKSETQYF; DNA: TGCACCAGCAGCCAAGACGGTATTAGCGGGGGGTTTAAAAGTGAGACCCAGTACTTC
J: TRBJ1-5; V: TRBV5-1; size: -; length: 16; D: -; CDR3: CASSPGSGQGNQPQHF; DNA: -
J: TRBJ2-2; V: TRBV2; size: few; length: 16; D: -; CDR3: CASSGSSTKNTGELFF; DNA: TGTGCCAGCAGTGGTAGTAGCACCAAGAACACCGGGGAGCTGTTTTTT
J: TRBJ2-3; V: TRBV5-4; size: once; length: 16; D: TRBD2; CDR3: CASSFRLAGFSDTQYF; DNA: TGTGCCAGCAGCTTTCGACTAGCGGGGTTCAGTGATACGCAGTATTTT
J: TRBJ1-1; V: TRBV24-1; size: -; length: 15; D: -; CDR3: CATSDFMTVNTEAFF; DNA: TGTGCCACCAGTGATTTCATGACAGTGAACACTGAAGCTTTCTTT
J: TRBJ2-1; V: TRBV12-3/TRBV12-4; size: once; length: 13; D: TRBD1; CDR3: CASRRDRGNEQFF; DNA: TGTGCCAGCAGGAGGGACAGGGGGAATGAGCAGTTCTTC
J: TRBJ1-1; V: TRBV12-5; size: -; length: 15; D: -; CDR3: CASGPSPRTTTEAFF; DNA: TGTGCTAGTGGTCCGAGTCCGAGAACGACCACTGAAGCTTTCTTT
J: TRBJ1-1; V: TRBV11-1; size: -; length: 15; D: TRBD1; CDR3: CASSLLGGRNTEAFF; DNA: TGTGCCAGCAGCTTACTAGGGGGCCGAAACACTGAAGCTTTCTTT
J: TRBJ2-5; V: TRBV12-3/TRBV12-4; size: once; length: 13; D: -; CDR3: CASRLTPRETQYF; DNA: TGTGCCAGCAGGCTTACACCGAGAGAGACCCAGTACTTC
J: TRBJ1-1; V: TRBV12-3/TRBV12-4; size: -; length: 13; D: -; CDR3: CASSFQGSTEAFF; DNA: TGTGCCAGCAGTTTTCAGGGTAGCACTGAAGCTTTCTTT
J: TRBJ2-2; V: TRBV7-2; size: few; length: 16; D: -; CDR3: CASSARLGRSTGELFF; DNA: TGTGCCAGCAGCGCCCGACTAGGCCGCTCCACCGGGGAGCTGTTTTTT
J: TRBJ1-6; V: TRBV28; size: once; length: 11; D: -; CDR3: CASSLKGPLHF; DNA: TGTGCCAGCAGTTTGAAGGGACCCCTCCACTTT
J: TRBJ1-1; V: TRBV13; size: -; length: 15; D: -; CDR3: CASSPRTDMNTEAFF; DNA: TGTGCCAGCAGCCCAAGGACGGACATGAACACTGAAGCTTTCTTT
J: TRBJ2-2; V: TRBV10-1; size: few; length: 16; D: TRBD2; CDR3: CAVSRTSGGNTGELFF; DNA: TGCGCCGTTTCCCGAACCAGCGGGGGAAACACCGGGGAGCTGTTTTTT
J: TRBJ1-4; V: TRBV6-5; size: -; length: 13; D: TRBD1; CDR3: CASSPDRGEKLFF; DNA: TGTGCCAGCAGTCCGGACAGGGGAGAAAAACTGTTTTTT
J: TRBJ1-3; V: TRBV7-2; size: -; length: 16; D: TRBD1; CDR3: CASSFSGGHGGNTIYF; DNA: TGTGCCAGCAGCTTCTCAGGGGGACATGGTGGAAACACCATATATTTT
J: TRBJ2-5; V: TRBV5-1; size: -; length: 16; D: TRBD1; CDR3: CASSLAPGQGTGTQYF; DNA: TGCGCCAGCAGCTTGGCTCCGGGACAGGGGACCGGGACCCAGTACTTC
J: TRBJ2-2; V: TRBV18; size: -; length: 16; D: -; CDR3: CASSPVGQGNTGELFF; DNA: TGTGCCAGCTCACCGGTCGGGCAGGGGAACACCGGGGAGCTGTTTTTT
J: TRBJ1-1; V: TRBV3-1/TRBV3-2; size: -; length: 16; D: -; CDR3: CASSQGLRLMNTEAFF; DNA: TGTGCCAGCAGCCAAGGCCTCAGACTAATGAACACTGAAGCTTTCTTT
J: TRBJ2-3; V: TRBV5-1; size: -; length: 12; D: -; CDR3: CASSSRTDTQYF; DNA: TGCGCCAGCAGCTCCCGCACAGATACGCAGTATTTT
J: TRBJ2-3; V: TRBV11-3; size: once; length: 16; D: -; CDR3: CASSLGRNYLTDTQYF; DNA: TGTGCCAGCAGCCTCGGACGGAACTATCTCACAGATACGCAGTATTTT
J: TRBJ1-1; V: TRBV2; size: -; length: 15; D: -; CDR3: CASSERGQLNTEAFF; DNA: TGTGCCAGCAGTGAGCGCGGACAGTTGAACACTGAAGCTTTCTTT
J: TRBJ1-2; V: TRBV5-1; size: -; length: 14; D: -; CDR3: CASSQQQGLYGYTF; DNA: TGCGCCAGCAGCCAACAACAGGGATTATATGGCTACACCTTC
J: TRBJ1-5; V: TRBV15; size: -; length: 15; D: -; CDR3: CATSRTGTLNQPQHF; DNA: TGTGCCACCAGCCGAACAGGGACTCTAAATCAGCCCCAGCATTTT
J: TRBJ2-5; V: TRBV3-1/TRBV3-2; size: -; length: 14; D: -; CDR3: CASSPASAAGTQYF; DNA: TGTGCCAGCAGCCCTGCTAGCGCGGCGGGGACCCAGTACTTC
J: TRBJ2-2; V: TRBV19; size: -; length: 18; D: TRBD1; CDR3: CASSTPPGRGRGTGELFF; DNA: TGTGCCAGTAGTACCCCCCCGGGCAGGGGGCGCGGCACCGGGGAGCTGTTTTTT
J: TRBJ2-2; V: TRBV5-5; size: -; length: 15; D: -; CDR3: CASSFYPKGPGELFF; DNA: TGTGCCAGCAGCTTTTATCCCAAAGGGCCCGGGGAGCTGTTTTTT
J: TRBJ1-5; V: TRBV6-6; size: -; length: 14; D: TRBD1; CDR3: CASRKTGSNQPQHF; DNA: TGTGCCAGCAGAAAGACAGGGTCCAATCAGCCCCAGCATTTT
J: TRBJ1-6; V: TRBV6-6; size: -; length: 17; D: -; CDR3: CASSRKVKIPSNSPLHF; DNA: TGTGCCAGCAGCCGAAAAGTGAAGATTCCATCTAATTCACCCCTCCACTTT
J: TRBJ1-2; V: TRBV6-4; size: -; length: 12; D: TRBD1; CDR3: CASSDLTGALTF; DNA: TGTGCCAGCAGTGACCTAACAGGGGCGCTCACCTTC
J: TRBJ1-3; V: TRBV20-1; size: -; length: 14; D: -; CDR3: CSASFVPGGNTIYF; DNA: TGCAGTGCTAGTTTCGTCCCCGGAGGAAACACCATATATTTT
J: TRBJ2-4; V: TRBV2; size: few; length: 16; D: -; CDR3: CASSEVRDLFDNIQYF; DNA: TGTGCCAGCAGTGAAGTCCGGGACCTATTTGATAACATTCAGTACTTC
J: TRBJ1-2; V: TRBV29-1; size: -; length: 11; D: TRBD1; CDR3: CSSQGLDGYTF; DNA: TGCAGCTCACAGGGGCTTGATGGCTACACCTTC
J: TRBJ2-4; V: TRBV19; size: -; length: 14; D: -; CDR3: CASSEGGAGNIQYF; DNA: TGTGCCAGTAGCGAGGGCGGGGCGGGAAACATTCAGTACTTC
J: TRBJ2-3; V: TRBV15; size: -; length: 13; D: TRBD1; CDR3: CATSRTGGDTQYF; DNA: TGTGCCACCAGCAGGACAGGGGGAGATACGCAGTATTTT
J: TRBJ1-2; V: TRBV19; size: -; length: 21; D: -; CDR3: CASSKDFARTDPDLANYGYTF; DNA: TGTGCCAGTAGTAAGGATTTCGCGCGGACTGATCCCGACCTAGCTAACTATGGCTACACCTTC